These T cell receptor beta chains were read from a single sample in a study of blood T cell repertoires in COVID-19. Repertoires were generated with immunoSEQ multiplex PCR, while TCRdb's copy carries only in-frame clones and drops some. The repertoire holds about 440,000 clones, around 89% seen once, with around 4.5% in the top ten. Sequencing was done on a sample of peripheral blood. The receptors stem from a woman in her twenties or thirties with acute or convalescent COVID-19. CDR3s include the opening cysteine and the closing phenylalanine or tryptophan. A D gene is named only where the DNA matches it firmly. Clone sizes are given selectively: once, few, many, or a class where the clone is expanded.

D	size	V	J	CDR3	DNA
TRBD1	NA	TRBV7-2	TRBJ1-5	CASSLGGGREPQHF	TGTGCCAGCAGCTTAGGAGGGGGCAGAGAGCCCCAGCATTTT
NA	NA	TRBV18	TRBJ2-1	CASSRNEGTTNEQFF	TGTGCCAGCTCACGAAACGAAGGGACAACAAATGAGCAGTTCTTC
NA	NA	TRBV9	TRBJ2-5	CASSVAAGKGETQYF	TGTGCCAGCAGCGTAGCCGCGGGGAAGGGGGAGACCCAGTACTTC
TRBD1	NA	TRBV25-1	TRBJ1-1	CASSEYGTVNTEAFF	TGTGCCAGCAGTGAATATGGGACAGTGAACACTGAAGCTTTCTTT
NA	NA	TRBV7-2	TRBJ1-6	CASSLYTRSPLHF	TGTGCCAGCAGCTTGTACACGCGGTCACCCCTCCACTTT
TRBD1	NA	TRBV5-1	TRBJ1-1	CASRITPGGTEAFF	TGCGCCAGCAGGATTACCCCAGGGGGCACTGAAGCTTTCTTT
TRBD2	NA	TRBV7-3	TRBJ2-2	CASSTTGLAMFTGELFF	TGTGCCAGCAGCACGACGGGACTAGCGATGTTCACCGGGGAGCTGTTTTTT
TRBD1	once	TRBV30	TRBJ2-3	CAWSRGQGADTQYF	TGTGCCTGGAGCCGTGGACAGGGAGCAGATACGCAGTATTTT
TRBD1	once	TRBV29-1	TRBJ1-1	CSVDRGQIGAFF	TGCAGCGTTGACAGGGGGCAAATCGGGGCTTTCTTT
NA	NA	TRBV28	TRBJ1-1	CASSFRPPRTAVFTEAFF	TGTGCCAGCAGTTTTCGCCCTCCGAGGACAGCTGTTTTCACTGAAGCTTTCTTT
NA	NA	TRBV6-4	TRBJ1-6	CASSWGGDNSPLHF	TGTGCCAGCAGTTGGGGGGGTGATAATTCACCCCTCCACTTT
NA	NA	TRBV6-5	TRBJ1-6	CASSLGGTLHF	TGTGCCAGCAGTTTGGGAGGGACCCTCCACTTT
TRBD1	NA	TRBV28	TRBJ1-1	CASRWTGRTFF	TGTGCCAGCAGATGGACAGGGCGAACTTTCTTT
NA	NA	TRBV19	TRBJ1-6	CASSSGGRDSPLHF	TGTGCCAGTAGTTCGGGGGGCCGAGATTCACCCCTCCACTTT
NA	once	TRBV7-8	TRBJ2-3	CASRDGVGSTDTQYF	TGTGCCAGCAGGGACGGGGTAGGGAGCACAGATACGCAGTATTTT
NA	NA	TRBV9	TRBJ2-1	CASSPQGNEQFF	TGTGCCAGCAGCCCTCAGGGGAATGAGCAGTTCTTC
TRBD1	NA	TRBV24-1	TRBJ2-2	CATSYRGSGELFF	TGTGCCACCAGTTACAGGGGAAGCGGGGAGCTGTTTTTT
TRBD2	NA	TRBV2	TRBJ2-3	CASSVASGGARDTQYF	TGTGCCAGCAGTGTTGCTAGCGGGGGGGCCAGGGATACGCAGTATTTT
NA	once	TRBV7-9	TRBJ1-4	CASSPDRTTNEKLFF	TGTGCCAGCAGCCCAGACAGAACAACTAATGAAAAACTGTTTTTT
NA	NA	TRBV2	TRBJ2-6	CASSEALRGWGSGANVLTF	TGTGCCAGCAGTGAAGCGCTTCGGGGGTGGGGATCTGGGGCCAACGTCCTGACTTTC
NA	NA	TRBV5-1	TRBJ2-3	CASSSAGQTTDTQYF	TGCGCCAGCAGCTCAGCAGGACAGACCACAGATACGCAGTATTTT
NA	once	TRBV20-1	TRBJ2-3	CSARAGDTQYF	TGCAGTGCTAGAGCGGGGGATACGCAGTATTTT
TRBD1	NA	TRBV2	TRBJ2-7	CASSEKNWDRPYEQYF	TGTGCCAGCAGTGAGAAGAATTGGGACAGACCATACGAGCAGTACTTC
TRBD1	NA	TRBV4-1	TRBJ2-7	CASSSLQDRNYEQYF	TGCGCCAGCAGCTCTCTCCAGGACAGGAATTACGAGCAGTACTTC
NA	NA	TRBV2	TRBJ2-3	CASSNRDTSTDTQYF	TGTGCCAGCAGCAACCGGGACACAAGCACAGATACGCAGTATTTT
NA	NA	TRBV6-1	TRBJ2-7	CASSDRSDEQYF	TGTGCCAGCAGTGACAGATCAGACGAGCAGTACTTC
NA	NA	TRBV2	TRBJ1-2	CASSEWPPDYGYTF	TGTGCCAGCAGTGAGTGGCCACCTGACTATGGCTACACCTTC
NA	NA	TRBV7-8	TRBJ1-5	CASSLALQGQPQHF	TGTGCCAGCAGCTTAGCCCTACAGGGACAGCCCCAGCATTTT
TRBD1	NA	TRBV29-1	TRBJ1-5	CSVVGTGSNQPQHF	TGCAGCGTTGTGGGGACAGGAAGCAATCAGCCCCAGCATTTT
NA	NA	TRBV18	TRBJ1-2	CASSPSGQSTGYTF	TGTGCCAGCTCACCATCCGGACAGTCCACGGGCTACACCTTC
NA	NA	TRBV27	TRBJ2-1	CASNPWRGGNEQFF	TGTGCCAGCAACCCGTGGCGGGGTGGAAATGAGCAGTTCTTC
TRBD1	NA	TRBV19	TRBJ1-2	CASRIWDRANYGYTF	TGTGCCAGTAGAATCTGGGACAGGGCTAACTATGGCTACACCTTC
TRBD1	NA	TRBV7-8	TRBJ1-4	CASSPGQGSYEKLFF	TGTGCCAGCAGCCCAGGACAGGGGAGTTATGAAAAACTGTTTTTT
NA	NA	TRBV12-3/TRBV12-4	TRBJ2-3	CASTKSPDTQYF	TGTGCCAGCACTAAAAGCCCAGATACGCAGTATTTT
TRBD1	NA	TRBV13	TRBJ2-6	CASSLGLTLHDRGSGANVLTF	TGTGCCAGCAGCTTAGGCCTAACTTTGCATGACAGGGGCTCTGGGGCCAACGTCCTGACTTTC
TRBD2	once	TRBV7-9	TRBJ2-7	CASSDRLAGQGYEQYF	TGTGCCAGCAGCGACCGACTAGCGGGTCAAGGCTACGAGCAGTACTTC
TRBD1	NA	TRBV30	TRBJ2-3	CAWYRGYGSDTQYF	TGTGCCTGGTACAGGGGGTACGGTTCGGATACGCAGTATTTT
TRBD1	NA	TRBV5-5	TRBJ1-2	CASSDRANGYTF	TGTGCCAGCTCGGACAGGGCCAATGGCTACACCTTC
NA	NA	TRBV6-5	TRBJ1-1	CASSPPRTRTGEAFF	TGTGCCAGCAGTCCCCCACGGACGAGAACAGGTGAAGCTTTCTTT
TRBD2	NA	TRBV30	TRBJ2-1	CAWSVAGGQEQFF	TGTGCCTGGAGTGTGGCGGGGGGGCAGGAGCAGTTCTTC
TRBD1	NA	TRBV2	TRBJ2-7	CASSEGGQGPYEQYF	TGTGCCAGCAGTGAAGGGGGACAGGGGCCCTACGAGCAGTACTTC
NA	NA	TRBV30	TRBJ2-2	CAWRKQGSGELFF	TGTGCCTGGAGAAAACAGGGCTCCGGGGAGCTGTTTTTT
NA	NA	TRBV5-1	TRBJ2-3	CASSLIVGAGTDTQYF	TGCGCCAGCAGCTTGATCGTGGGGGCGGGCACAGATACGCAGTATTTT
TRBD2	NA	TRBV23-1	TRBJ2-3	CASSQPRRSGGAKHPTDTQYF	TGCGCCAGCAGTCAACCCCGTAGAAGCGGGGGGGCCAAACACCCCACAGATACGCAGTATTTT
TRBD2	NA	TRBV7-2	TRBJ2-3	CASSLRRENTQYF	TGTGCCAGCAGCTTACGGCGGGAGAATACGCAGTATTTT
NA	NA	TRBV15	TRBJ1-2	CATSRDPGTTNYGYTF	TGTGCCACCAGCAGAGACCCCGGGACAACAAACTATGGCTACACCTTC
TRBD2	NA	TRBV13	TRBJ2-1	CASSLGRGVAYNEQFF	TGTGCCAGCAGCTTAGGCCGGGGGGTCGCATACAATGAGCAGTTCTTC
NA	NA	TRBV12-3/TRBV12-4	TRBJ1-5	CASSLSGVEPQHF	TGTGCCAGCAGTTTATCGGGGGTGGAGCCCCAGCATTTT
TRBD2	NA	TRBV28	TRBJ2-3	CASSPRLAGGPDTQYF	TGTGCCAGCAGCCCCCGACTAGCGGGGGGGCCTGATACGCAGTATTTT
NA	NA	TRBV4-1	TRBJ2-7	CASSQYPGSYEQYF	TGCGCCAGCAGCCAGTACCCGGGGTCCTACGAGCAGTACTTC
TRBD2	NA	TRBV9	TRBJ2-2	CASSAGGTNTGELFF	TGTGCCAGCAGCGCGGGGGGGACGAACACCGGGGAGCTGTTTTTT
NA	NA	TRBV2	TRBJ1-3	CASIREGHSGNTIYF	TGTGCCAGCATAAGGGAGGGGCACTCTGGAAACACCATATATTTT